The rows below give T cell receptor beta chains drawn from one sample of a study of shared clonotypes between healthy human individuals. Here immunoSEQ multiplex PCR was the method, and the copy in TCRdb shows in-frame clones only, minus some. The table shows over a million clones, with around four fifths occurring only once. What was sequenced was memory CD4+ T cells sorted from blood. These TCRs come from a man between 18 and 35 years old in good health. Each CDR3 is given with its conserved first and last residue. D genes are given only for firm matches. Clone size is stated in some rows and not others, as once, few, many or a class when expanded.

j_gene: TRBJ2-5
v_gene: TRBV5-4
abundance: -
d_gene: -
CDR3aa: CASSWVGQETQYF
CDR3nt: TGTGCCAGCAGCTGGGTTGGCCAAGAGACCCAGTACTTC

j_gene: TRBJ2-1
v_gene: TRBV11-2
abundance: -
d_gene: -
CDR3aa: CASSSGTGYNEQFF
CDR3nt: TGTGCCAGCAGCTCCGGGACCGGATACAATGAGCAGTTCTTC

j_gene: TRBJ1-4
v_gene: TRBV7-9
abundance: -
d_gene: -
CDR3aa: CASSLGTENEKLFF
CDR3nt: TGTGCCAGCAGCTTAGGGACGGAAAATGAAAAACTGTTTTTT

j_gene: TRBJ2-3
v_gene: TRBV10-3
abundance: -
d_gene: TRBD2
CDR3aa: CATTSADTQYF
CDR3nt: TGTGCCACGACTAGCGCAGATACGCAGTATTTT

j_gene: TRBJ2-1
v_gene: TRBV9
abundance: few
d_gene: -
CDR3aa: CASSVAPHVNEQFF
CDR3nt: TGTGCCAGCAGCGTAGCTCCCCATGTCAATGAGCAGTTCTTC

j_gene: TRBJ2-2
v_gene: TRBV28
abundance: -
d_gene: -
CDR3aa: CASSSSTGELFF
CDR3nt: TGTGCCAGCAGTTCCAGTACCGGGGAGCTGTTTTTT

j_gene: TRBJ2-7
v_gene: TRBV7-3
abundance: -
d_gene: TRBD1
CDR3aa: CASSPPGQSTYPYEQYF
CDR3nt: TGTGCCAGCAGCCCACCGGGACAGAGTACTTACCCCTACGAGCAGTACTTC

j_gene: TRBJ2-6
v_gene: TRBV7-9
abundance: -
d_gene: -
CDR3aa: CASSANWGANVLTF
CDR3nt: TGTGCCAGCAGCGCAAACTGGGGGGCCAACGTCCTGACTTTC

j_gene: TRBJ2-5
v_gene: TRBV2
abundance: -
d_gene: -
CDR3aa: CASEAPRYQETQYF
CDR3nt: TGTGCCAGCGAAGCGCCTCGTTACCAAGAGACCCAGTACTTC

j_gene: TRBJ2-1
v_gene: TRBV9
abundance: -
d_gene: TRBD2
CDR3aa: CASSVLMAGGPGNEQFF
CDR3nt: TGTGCCAGCAGCGTATTGATGGCGGGAGGGCCCGGCAATGAGCAGTTCTTC

j_gene: TRBJ2-3
v_gene: TRBV6-1
abundance: many
d_gene: -
CDR3aa: CASSEALKITSDTQYF
CDR3nt: TGTGCCAGCAGTGAAGCGCTAAAGATAACGTCAGATACGCAGTATTTT

j_gene: TRBJ2-7
v_gene: TRBV1
abundance: once
d_gene: -
CDR3aa: CTTPGVIMTGLSYEQYF
CDR3nt: TGCACCACCCCCGGGGTAATTATGACCGGACTCTCCTACGAGCAGTACTTC

j_gene: TRBJ1-4
v_gene: TRBV21-1
abundance: -
d_gene: -
CDR3aa: CASSKSTGSNEKLFF
CDR3nt: TGTGCCAGCAGCAAATCCACAGGGAGCAATGAAAAACTGTTTTTT

j_gene: TRBJ2-2
v_gene: TRBV6-1
abundance: once
d_gene: -
CDR3aa: CASRGSDTGELFF
CDR3nt: TGTGCCAGCAGGGGGTCGGACACCGGGGAGCTGTTTTTT

j_gene: TRBJ1-6
v_gene: TRBV30
abundance: -
d_gene: -
CDR3aa: CAWSVAISYNSPLHF
CDR3nt: TGTGCCTGGAGTGTAGCGATTTCCTATAATTCACCCCTCCACTTT

j_gene: TRBJ2-5
v_gene: TRBV10-1
abundance: -
d_gene: TRBD2
CDR3aa: CASSSSGGPETQYF
CDR3nt: TGCGCCAGCTCGTCCTCGGGGGGGCCAGAGACCCAGTACTTC

j_gene: TRBJ2-1
v_gene: TRBV4-1
abundance: once
d_gene: -
CDR3aa: CASSQGILALNYNEQFF
CDR3nt: TGCGCCAGCAGCCAAGGGATACTAGCTTTAAACTACAATGAGCAGTTCTTC

j_gene: TRBJ2-2
v_gene: TRBV5-1
abundance: -
d_gene: TRBD2
CDR3aa: CASSQDSGRAVPGELFF
CDR3nt: TGCGCCAGCAGCCAAGATAGCGGGAGGGCTGTGCCCGGGGAGCTGTTTTTT

j_gene: TRBJ2-2
v_gene: TRBV18
abundance: -
d_gene: -
CDR3aa: CASSPVTYTGELFF
CDR3nt: TGTGCCAGCTCACCTGTGACGTACACCGGGGAGCTGTTTTTT

j_gene: TRBJ2-7
v_gene: TRBV5-3
abundance: -
d_gene: TRBD2
CDR3aa: CARSPPCGRAHSYEQYF
CDR3nt: TGTGCCAGAAGCCCCCCTTGTGGGAGGGCCCACTCCTACGAGCAGTACTTC

j_gene: TRBJ2-7
v_gene: TRBV18
abundance: -
d_gene: -
CDR3aa: CASSPPTLSYEQYF
CDR3nt: TGTGCCAGCTCACCACCAACGTTGAGTTACGAGCAGTACTTC

j_gene: TRBJ1-1
v_gene: TRBV29-1
abundance: -
d_gene: TRBD1
CDR3aa: CSPLVSGTGNTEAFF
CDR3nt: TGCAGCCCTCTCGTTTCCGGGACAGGGAACACTGAAGCTTTCTTT

j_gene: TRBJ2-7
v_gene: TRBV11-2
abundance: -
d_gene: -
CDR3aa: CASSRTQSSYEQYF
CDR3nt: TGTGCCAGCAGCCGAACGCAGAGCTCCTACGAGCAGTACTTC

j_gene: TRBJ2-1
v_gene: TRBV7-9
abundance: -
d_gene: -
CDR3aa: CASSPPLAGSYNEQFF
CDR3nt: TGTGCCAGCAGCCCTCCCCTGGCGGGCTCCTACAATGAGCAGTTCTTC

j_gene: TRBJ1-6
v_gene: TRBV7-9
abundance: -
d_gene: -
CDR3aa: CASSLASASGSPLHF
CDR3nt: TGTGCCAGCAGCTTAGCATCGGCTTCCGGCTCACCCCTCCACTTT

j_gene: TRBJ1-2
v_gene: TRBV7-2
abundance: -
d_gene: TRBD1
CDR3aa: CASSEKTGRIEGYTF
CDR3nt: TGTGCCAGCAGCGAGAAGACAGGGAGGATTGAGGGCTACACCTTC

j_gene: TRBJ1-1
v_gene: TRBV29-1
abundance: -
d_gene: -
CDR3aa: CSVVVLGMNTEAFF
CDR3nt: TGCAGCGTTGTGGTTCTGGGGATGAACACTGAAGCTTTCTTT

j_gene: TRBJ2-7
v_gene: TRBV15
abundance: -
d_gene: -
CDR3aa: CATSRQGGFYEQYF
CDR3nt: TGTGCCACCAGCAGACAGGGGGGTTTCTACGAGCAGTACTTC

j_gene: TRBJ2-5
v_gene: TRBV5-4
abundance: few
d_gene: -
CDR3aa: CASSRPDSQETQYF
CDR3nt: TGTGCCAGCAGCAGACCGGACAGCCAAGAGACCCAGTACTTC

j_gene: TRBJ2-7
v_gene: TRBV11-3
abundance: once
d_gene: -
CDR3aa: CASSLAGSYEQYF
CDR3nt: TGTGCCAGCAGCTTAGCAGGGTCCTACGAGCAGTACTTC

j_gene: TRBJ2-7
v_gene: TRBV29-1
abundance: -
d_gene: -
CDR3aa: CSVDAGTLVNEQYF
CDR3nt: TGCAGCGTTGACGCCGGGACCCTTGTGAACGAGCAGTACTTC

j_gene: TRBJ2-4
v_gene: TRBV5-1
abundance: many
d_gene: -
CDR3aa: CASSLGPTENIQYF
CDR3nt: TGCGCCAGCAGCTTGGGCCCGACGGAAAACATTCAGTACTTC

j_gene: TRBJ1-6
v_gene: TRBV14
abundance: -
d_gene: -
CDR3aa: CASSPRGQSPLHF
CDR3nt: TGTGCCAGCAGCCCGCGAGGACAATCACCCCTCCACTTT

j_gene: TRBJ2-3
v_gene: TRBV29-1
abundance: few
d_gene: -
CDR3aa: CSVDEGHTDTQYF
CDR3nt: TGCAGCGTTGACGAGGGTCACACAGATACGCAGTATTTT

j_gene: TRBJ2-7
v_gene: TRBV27
abundance: -
d_gene: -
CDR3aa: CASSSAGTSSYEQYF
CDR3nt: TGTGCCAGCAGCTCAGCCGGGACCAGTTCCTACGAGCAGTACTTC

j_gene: TRBJ2-7
v_gene: TRBV2
abundance: few
d_gene: -
CDR3aa: CASSLRDSTSYEQYF
CDR3nt: TGTGCCAGCAGTTTGCGGGACTCCACGTCCTACGAGCAGTACTTC

j_gene: TRBJ1-5
v_gene: TRBV6-6
abundance: -
d_gene: -
CDR3aa: CASSGQSNQPQHF
CDR3nt: TGTGCCAGCAGTGGACAGAGCAATCAGCCCCAGCATTTT

j_gene: TRBJ2-3
v_gene: TRBV9
abundance: -
d_gene: -
CDR3aa: CASSVYPSGFSTDTQYF
CDR3nt: TGTGCCAGCAGCGTTTACCCCAGCGGCTTTAGCACAGATACGCAGTATTTT

j_gene: TRBJ2-5
v_gene: TRBV4-2
abundance: -
d_gene: -
CDR3aa: CASSQDLGWETQYF
CDR3nt: TGTGCCAGCAGCCAAGATCTGGGGTGGGAGACCCAGTACTTC

j_gene: TRBJ1-4
v_gene: TRBV5-1
abundance: -
d_gene: TRBD1
CDR3aa: CASSLPVQGGTNEKLFF
CDR3nt: TGCGCCAGCAGCTTGCCAGTCCAGGGGGGAACTAATGAAAAACTGTTTTTT

j_gene: TRBJ1-2
v_gene: TRBV12-5
abundance: -
d_gene: -
CDR3aa: CASGLVPGTVSSYGYTF
CDR3nt: TGTGCTAGTGGTTTGGTACCGGGGACGGTATCGTCCTATGGCTACACCTTC

j_gene: TRBJ2-1
v_gene: TRBV7-2
abundance: -
d_gene: -
CDR3aa: CASSSVGMYNEQFF
CDR3nt: TGTGCCAGCAGCTCCGTCGGCATGTACAATGAGCAGTTCTTC

j_gene: TRBJ1-2
v_gene: TRBV5-1
abundance: -
d_gene: -
CDR3aa: CASSLEQNYGYTF
CDR3nt: TGCGCCAGCAGCTTGGAACAGAACTATGGCTACACCTTC

j_gene: TRBJ2-2
v_gene: TRBV4-1
abundance: -
d_gene: -
CDR3aa: CASSRRVRGEETGELFF
CDR3nt: TGCGCCAGCAGCCGAAGGGTCAGGGGCGAGGAGACCGGGGAGCTGTTTTTT

j_gene: TRBJ2-3
v_gene: TRBV7-2
abundance: -
d_gene: TRBD2
CDR3aa: CASSFATSGTDTQYF
CDR3nt: TGTGCCAGCAGCTTTGCGACTAGCGGCACAGATACGCAGTATTTT

j_gene: TRBJ2-7
v_gene: TRBV9
abundance: -
d_gene: TRBD1
CDR3aa: CASSAGQGNYYEQYF
CDR3nt: TGTGCCAGCAGCGCGGGACAGGGAAATTATTACGAGCAGTACTTC

j_gene: TRBJ1-1
v_gene: TRBV6-5
abundance: -
d_gene: TRBD1
CDR3aa: CASSSRQGEAFF
CDR3nt: TGTGCCAGCAGTTCCCGACAGGGTGAAGCTTTCTTT

j_gene: TRBJ2-7
v_gene: TRBV10-3
abundance: -
d_gene: TRBD2
CDR3aa: CAISFGSGKSYEQYF
CDR3nt: TGTGCCATCAGTTTTGGTAGCGGGAAGTCCTACGAGCAGTACTTC

j_gene: TRBJ1-1
v_gene: TRBV5-6
abundance: -
d_gene: -
CDR3aa: CASSLDSQRLETEAFF
CDR3nt: TGTGCCAGCAGCTTGGACTCCCAGCGCCTGGAGACTGAAGCTTTCTTT

j_gene: TRBJ1-2
v_gene: TRBV19
abundance: -
d_gene: -
CDR3aa: CASSIAWDGLYGYTF
CDR3nt: TGTGCCAGTAGTATAGCCTGGGACGGACTCTATGGCTACACCTTC

j_gene: TRBJ1-1
v_gene: TRBV10-3
abundance: once
d_gene: -
CDR3aa: CAISDKEGMNTEAFF
CDR3nt: TGTGCCATCAGTGATAAGGAGGGGATGAACACTGAAGCTTTCTTT

j_gene: TRBJ2-3
v_gene: TRBV5-1
abundance: -
d_gene: -
CDR3aa: CASWGRGTDTQYF
CDR3nt: TGCGCCAGCTGGGGGCGCGGCACAGATACGCAGTATTTT

j_gene: TRBJ2-3
v_gene: TRBV5-1
abundance: -
d_gene: TRBD2
CDR3aa: CASSLGRGGTDTQYF
CDR3nt: TGCGCCAGCAGCTTGGGCCGGGGGGGAACAGATACGCAGTATTTT

j_gene: TRBJ2-1
v_gene: TRBV18
abundance: -
d_gene: TRBD1
CDR3aa: CASSGDRGWVKNEQFF
CDR3nt: TGTGCCAGCTCAGGTGACAGGGGATGGGTGAAGAATGAGCAGTTCTTC

j_gene: TRBJ1-6
v_gene: TRBV6-1
abundance: -
d_gene: -
CDR3aa: CASSEASGSYNSPLHF
CDR3nt: TGTGCCAGCAGTGAAGCTAGTGGCAGCTATAATTCACCCCTCCACTTT

j_gene: TRBJ2-7
v_gene: TRBV6-1
abundance: -
d_gene: TRBD2
CDR3aa: CASSGDSGRAVLDFF
CDR3nt: TGTGCCAGCAGTGGAGATAGCGGGAGGGCCGTACTTGATTTCTTC

j_gene: TRBJ2-1
v_gene: TRBV2
abundance: once
d_gene: -
CDR3aa: CASRVRIF
CDR3nt: TGTGCCAGCAGGGTTAGGATCTTC

j_gene: TRBJ2-3
v_gene: TRBV5-1
abundance: -
d_gene: -
CDR3aa: CASNSFQNRGGDTQYF
CDR3nt: TGCGCCAGCAACAGCTTTCAAAATCGGGGCGGAGATACGCAGTATTTT

j_gene: TRBJ2-7
v_gene: TRBV6-1
abundance: many
d_gene: -
CDR3aa: CASSEEGYLYEQYF
CDR3nt: TGTGCCAGCAGTGAAGAGGGCTACCTCTACGAGCAGTACTTC